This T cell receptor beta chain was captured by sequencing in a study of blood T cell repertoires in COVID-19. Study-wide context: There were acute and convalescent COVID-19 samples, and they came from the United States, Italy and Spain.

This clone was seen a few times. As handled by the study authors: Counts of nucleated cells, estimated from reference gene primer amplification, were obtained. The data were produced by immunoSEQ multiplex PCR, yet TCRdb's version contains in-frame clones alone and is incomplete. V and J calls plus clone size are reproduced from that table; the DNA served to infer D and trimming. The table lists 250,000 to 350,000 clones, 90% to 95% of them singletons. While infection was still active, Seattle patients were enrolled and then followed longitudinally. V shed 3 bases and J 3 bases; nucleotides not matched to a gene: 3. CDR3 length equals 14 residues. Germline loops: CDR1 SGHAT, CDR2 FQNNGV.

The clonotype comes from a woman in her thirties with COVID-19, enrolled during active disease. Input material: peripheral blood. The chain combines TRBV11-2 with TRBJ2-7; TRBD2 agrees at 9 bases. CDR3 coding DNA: TGTGCCAGCAGCTTCGGTAGCGGGAGCTACGAGCAGTACTTC. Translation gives CASSFGSGSYEQYF.